These 13 T cell receptor beta chains originate from one sample sequenced in a study of blood T cell repertoires in COVID-19. Libraries were prepared by immunoSEQ multiplex PCR; TCRdb keeps only in-frame clonotypes and omits some of them. Of a few hundred thousand clones listed, about nine tenths are singletons. Sequenced material: PBMCs or T cells enriched from blood (not recorded which). These receptors were obtained from a man between 18 and 35 years old with acute COVID-19.

The chain has TRBV7-9 and TRBJ1-2; possibly TRBD1 for D (5 bases). Germline V lookup: CDR1 SEHNR, CDR2 FQNEAQ (reference sequence). The CDR3 runs 13 residues. V was cut by 6 bases and J by 2 bases, with 10 bases left in between. The CDR3 loop reads CASRWRDNYGYTF. CDR3 nucleotide sequence: TGTGCCAGCAGATGGCGGGACAACTATGGCTACACCTTC.

The chain joins TRBV7-9 to TRBJ2-7; 7 bases match TRBD1. The CDR3 has 15 amino acids. Germline values: CDR1 SEHNR, CDR2 FQNEAQ (reference sequence). Germline trimming cut 3 bases from V and 0 bases from J; bases unmatched to any gene: 5. Here the CDR3 DNA reads TGTGCCAGCAGCTTCCTGACAGGGAGCTCCTACGAGCAGTACTTC. Translated, it gives CASSFLTGSSYEQYF.

The V call is TRBV27, the J call TRBJ2-4, with 9 positions matching TRBD2. CDR1 and CDR2 (germline): MNHEY, SMNVEV (reference sequence). Trimming at V came to 8 bases and at J to 2 bases, leaving 19 bases not matched to a gene. This CDR3 spans 19 amino acids. The CDR3, as DNA: TGTGCCAGCCAGAACCAGCAAGGGGAGCGGGAGGCTCCCAAAAACATTCAGTACTTC. It translates to CASQNQQGEREAPKNIQYF.

The gene calls are TRBV6-1 and TRBJ1-2; D gene unclear. The germline V gene has CDR1 MNHNS and CDR2 SASEGT. The CDR3 spans 15 residues. Trimming removed 2 bases at V and 4 bases at J, with 14 bases between. The CDR3 DNA sequence: TGTGCCAGCAGTGAATTGGGCATCTTGAGCTATGGCTACACCTTC. As protein: CASSELGILSYGYTF.

The chain couples TRBV7-9 to TRBJ2-1; D ambiguous. CDR3 size: 12 residues. Trimming shortened V by 3 bases and J by 9 bases, and 9 bases separated the two germline ends. CDR1 and CDR2 (germline): SEHNR, FQNEAQ (reference sequence). Here the CDR3 reads CASSFEVGEQFF. CDR3 sequence (DNA): TGTGCCAGCAGCTTCGAGGTTGGTGAGCAGTTCTTC.

The J gene is TRBJ2-3, the V gene TRBV6-5, with a tentative D call TRBD2 (6 bases). V was pared by 5 bases and J by 0 bases, with 12 bases between. This CDR3 region has 15 residues. CDR1 is MNHEY, CDR2 SVGAGI, per germline. This chain's CDR3 is CASSRGVGSTDTQYF. The CDR3 DNA follows: TGTGCCAGCAGTCGCGGGGTTGGGAGCACAGATACGCAGTATTTT.

The chain links TRBV5-6 to TRBJ2-5; D unclear. Trimming cost V 6 bases and J 3 bases, with 12 bases left between them. CDR1 SGHDT and CDR2 YYEEEE come from the germline V gene. The CDR3 has 13 residues. The CDR3 DNA reads TGTGCCAGCACCCCCGTCTTAGAAGAGACCCAGTACTTC. This gives the protein CASTPVLEETQYF.

V and J are TRBV21-1 and TRBJ2-1; TRBD2 is the table's D call, not checked against the DNA. TRBV21-1 is labeled a pseudogene. The CDR3 contains 16 residues. The CDR3 loop reads CASSSKRERGYNEQFF. CDR3 DNA sequence: TGTGCCAGCAGCTCAAAGCGGGAGAGGGGCTACAATGAGCAGTTCTTC.

Of note for this clone: Different DNA sequences within this sample yield the same CDR3. This chain connects TRBV2 to TRBJ2-2; 7 bases fit TRBD2. Looked up from germline, CDR1 is SNHLY and CDR2 is FYNNEI. CDR3 length equals 14 residues. The ends lost 6 bases at V and 2 bases at J; junction bases unmatched: 3. CDR3 sequence: CASSGTTNTGELFF. The CDR3 DNA sequence: TGTGCCAGCAGCGGGACTACAAACACCGGGGAGCTGTTTTTT.

The rearrangement joins TRBV28 to TRBJ1-3, with D unclear. Germline V lookup: CDR1 MDHEN, CDR2 SYDVKM. V was clipped by 4 bases and J by 4 bases, with 11 bases between them. This CDR3 spans 14 amino acids. CDR3 loop: CASSSPGKGNTIYF. The DNA for the CDR3 is TGTGCCAGCAGTTCGCCAGGAAAAGGAAACACCATATATTTT.

V is TRBV29-1 and J is TRBJ2-1; TRBD2 matches at 13 bases. With V trimmed by 5 bases and J by 3 bases, 7 bases remained unmatched. Germline lookup yields CDR1 SQVTM and CDR2 ANQGSEA. This CDR3 spans 16 amino acids. CDR3 in amino acids: CSVRTSGRINYNEQFF. Here the CDR3 DNA reads TGCAGCGTTCGGACTAGCGGGAGAATAAACTACAATGAGCAGTTCTTC.

V is TRBV30 and J is TRBJ2-4; 14 bases fit TRBD2. The V and J ends lost 1 base and 1 base, in that order; junction bases with no gene match: 9. This CDR3 contains 19 residues. Germline V gene data show CDR1 as GTSNPN and CDR2 as SVGIG (reference sequence). CDR3 amino acids: CAWSGGTSGSGWAKNIQYF. In DNA, the CDR3 is TGTGCCTGGAGTGGCGGGACTAGCGGGAGCGGTTGGGCCAAAAACATTCAGTACTTC.

This clone was seen a few times. This rearrangement joins TRBV6-8 to TRBJ1-6; D perhaps matches TRBD1 (5 bases). CDR1 is MNHGY, CDR2 SAAAGT, per germline. The CDR3 consists of 15 residues. Trimming took off 4 bases at V and 7 bases at J, with 14 bases between the two ends. CDR3 amino acids: CASSLRQGLNSPLHF. CDR3 nucleotides: TGTGCCAGCAGTTTACGGCAGGGACTCAATTCACCCCTCCACTTT.